Listed here is a single TCR beta chain. The antigen is not known. The sample comes from a study of T-cell memory formation after mild COVID-19. Study details: TCR clusters were largely donor specific. Study conclusions and caveats: Some SARS-CoV-2-responding clones were already detected in memory before infection.

CDR3 length equals 15 residues. Germline-derived CDR1 and CDR2 are DFQATT and SNEGSKA (reference sequence). V lost 2 bases and J 3 bases, leaving 14 bases between the germline ends. TCRdb ran MiXCR on the 5' RACE reads and lists one entry per CDR3 protein. The sample contains just under 150,000 distinct CDR3 sequences, 15% to 20% of which appear only once. The clonotype was recovered from an adult woman who had mild COVID-19 (a few samples of this study predate the infection). Cell type and time point are not known. The rearrangement links TRBV20-1 to TRBJ1-5; D possibly corresponds to TRBD1 (6 bases). Specimen: PBMCs or a T cell subset sorted from them (not recorded which). The CDR3 nucleotides are TGCAGTGCTAGACCTATTGACAGGATCAATCAGCCCCAGCATTTT. This encodes CSARPIDRINQPQHF.